This T cell receptor (beta chain) was recovered during a study of technical replicates of blood from several donors. The assay was immunoSEQ multiplex PCR, and TCRdb's table has in-frame clones only and misses some. The profile shows 80,000 or so clones, 90% to 97% of them singletons. V lost 3 bases, J lost 4 bases, and 9 bases lay in between. The length of the CDR3 is 13 residues. Germline assignment: CDR1 MDHEN and CDR2 SYDVKM. Source material: T cells isolated from PBMCs. The genes are TRBV28 and TRBJ1-1; a weak D match, TRBD1 (6 bases). The receptor comes from a human donor in good health. CDR3 loop: CASSFKGGTEAFF. DNA for the CDR3: TGTGCCAGCAGTTTCAAAGGGGGCACTGAAGCTTTCTTT.